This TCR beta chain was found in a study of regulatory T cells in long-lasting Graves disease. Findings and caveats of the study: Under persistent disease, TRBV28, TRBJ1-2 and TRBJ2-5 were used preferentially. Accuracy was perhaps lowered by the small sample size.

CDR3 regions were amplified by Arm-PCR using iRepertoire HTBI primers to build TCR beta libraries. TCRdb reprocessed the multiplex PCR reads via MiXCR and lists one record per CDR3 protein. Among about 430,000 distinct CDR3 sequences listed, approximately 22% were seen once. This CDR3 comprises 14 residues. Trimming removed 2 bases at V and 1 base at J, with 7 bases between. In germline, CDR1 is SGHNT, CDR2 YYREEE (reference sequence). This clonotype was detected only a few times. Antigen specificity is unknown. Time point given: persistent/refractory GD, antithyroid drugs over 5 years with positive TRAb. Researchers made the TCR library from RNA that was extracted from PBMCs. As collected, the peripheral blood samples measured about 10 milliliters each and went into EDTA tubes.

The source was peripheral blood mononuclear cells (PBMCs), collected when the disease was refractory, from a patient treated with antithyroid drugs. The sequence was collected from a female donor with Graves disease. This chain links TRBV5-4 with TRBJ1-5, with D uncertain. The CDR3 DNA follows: TGTGCCAGCAGCTTTTACGGGAGCAATCAGCCCCAGCATTTT. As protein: CASSFYGSNQPQHF.